This T cell receptor beta chain was recorded in a study of CD8 T cells in ankylosing spondylitis. TCRdb re-called the 5' RACE reads with MiXCR, one entry per CDR3 protein. The repertoire holds 250,000 or so distinct CDR3 sequences, with 24% as singletons. The CDR3 loop spans 15 amino acids. Germline values: CDR1 SGHRS, CDR2 YFSETQ. With V trimmed by 2 bases and J by 2 bases, 3 bases remained unmatched. Material: blood, either unsorted or a sorted T cell fraction (not recorded which). The sequence came from a male donor with ankylosing spondylitis or in good health (not recorded which). The chain couples TRBV5-1 to TRBJ2-1; 8 nucleotides agree with TRBD1. The CDR3 DNA reads TGCGCCAGCAGCTTCGCACAGGGGGCCTACAATGAGCAGTTCTTC. It specifies CASSFAQGAYNEQFF.